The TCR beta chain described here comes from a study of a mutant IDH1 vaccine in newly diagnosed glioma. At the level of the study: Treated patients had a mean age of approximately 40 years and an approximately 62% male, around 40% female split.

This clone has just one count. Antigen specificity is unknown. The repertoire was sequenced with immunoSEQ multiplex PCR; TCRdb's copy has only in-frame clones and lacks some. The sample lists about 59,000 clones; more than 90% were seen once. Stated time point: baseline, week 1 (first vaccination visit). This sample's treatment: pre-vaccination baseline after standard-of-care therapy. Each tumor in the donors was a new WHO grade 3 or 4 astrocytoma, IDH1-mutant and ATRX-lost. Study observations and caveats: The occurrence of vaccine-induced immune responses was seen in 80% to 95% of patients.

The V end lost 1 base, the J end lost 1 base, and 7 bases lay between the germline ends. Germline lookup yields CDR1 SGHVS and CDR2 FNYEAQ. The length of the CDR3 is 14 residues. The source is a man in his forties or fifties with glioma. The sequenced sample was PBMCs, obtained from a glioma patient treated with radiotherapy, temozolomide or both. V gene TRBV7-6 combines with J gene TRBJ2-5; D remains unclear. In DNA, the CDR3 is TGTGCCAGCAGCTTAGTCCCTAGCCAAGAGACCCAGTACTTC. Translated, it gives CASSLVPSQETQYF.